Presented here are 14 T cell receptor beta chains from one specimen sequenced in a study of Ad26.COV2.S vaccination and SARS-CoV-2 variants. The treatment was: 19 received Ad26.COV2.S at low or high dose, single or two shots; about 5 received placebo; per-sample allocation not given. It was on day 63 after the first vaccine or placebo injection that samples were taken. Assay: immunoSEQ multiplex PCR; the TCRdb copy retains only in-frame clones and omits some. The profile covers more than 300,000 clones, with about 85% appearing a single time and approximately 2% taken by the ten largest. The starting material was peripheral blood, obtained in a trial of Ad26.COV2.S vaccine versus placebo. All receptors come from a person aged 18 to 59 who received the Ad26.COV2.S COVID-19 vaccine or a placebo.

V and J are TRBV7-2 and TRBJ1-6, with D perhaps matching TRBD1 (5 bases). CDR3 size: 15 residues. Germline-derived CDR1 and CDR2 are SGHTA and FQGNSA. V shed 5 bases and J shed 7 bases, with 15 bases lying between them. CDR3 coding DNA: TGTGCCAGCAGCCAACCAAAAGGGGAGAATTCACCCCTCCACTTT. Protein: CASSQPKGENSPLHF.

This chain links TRBV5-1 with TRBJ1-5; TRBD1 agrees at 10 bases. There are 15 residues in the CDR3. V shed 0 bases and J 7 bases; nucleotides not matched to a gene: 4. Germline V gene lookup returns CDR1 SGHRS and CDR2 YFSETQ. CDR3 region: CASSLGTGGGQPQHF. The DNA for the CDR3 is TGCGCCAGCAGCTTGGGGACAGGGGGAGGACAGCCCCAGCATTTT. The entire variable domain, with the rest obtained from reference TRBV5-1 and TRBJ1-5, is as follows: KAGVTQTPRYLIKTRGQQVTLSCSPISGHRSVSWYQQTPGQGLQFLFEYFSETQRNKGNFPGRFSGRQFSNSRSEMNVSTLELGDSALYLCASSLGTGGGQPQHFGDGTRLSIL.

The chain recombines TRBV2 with TRBJ2-3; 9 nucleotides agree with TRBD2. The junction had 15 bases not matched to a gene; V was cut back by 6 bases and J by 5 bases. Germline CDR1 is SNHLY and CDR2 is FYNNEI. The CDR3 spans 17 residues. CDR3 sequence (DNA): TGTGCCAGCAGGACCCCGAGGGGCGGGGGGGAGCAAGATACGCAGTATTTT. This gives the protein CASRTPRGGGEQDTQYF.

This chain joins TRBV6-1 and TRBJ2-5, with D possibly matching TRBD2 (5 bases). Deletions cut 2 bases from V and 5 bases from J, with 15 bases between. This CDR3 contains 15 residues. The germline CDR1 and CDR2 sequences are MNHNS and SASEGT. CDR3 loop: CASSEKLRGSETQYF. The CDR3 DNA reads as TGTGCCAGCAGTGAAAAACTTCGGGGTTCCGAGACCCAGTACTTC.

The chain is built from TRBV4-2 and TRBJ2-7; D ambiguous. Looked up from germline, CDR1 is LGHNA and CDR2 is YNFKEQ. The CDR3 consists of 12 residues. Deletions cut 2 bases from V and 0 bases from J, with 2 bases between. CDR3 sequence reads: CASSQPSYEQYF. DNA for the CDR3: TGTGCCAGCAGCCAACCCTCCTACGAGCAGTACTTC.

The table lists this clone with a few counts. The chain couples TRBV6-1 to TRBJ1-2; D is unclear. This CDR3 is built from 14 residues. Trimming stripped 2 bases from V and 1 base from J, with 8 bases between. CDR1 MNHNS and CDR2 SASEGT come from the germline V gene. CDR3 coding DNA: TGTGCCAGCAGTGAACGGAGAGATAACTATGGCTACACCTTC. This sequence encodes CASSERRDNYGYTF.

The chain links TRBV7-6 to TRBJ2-2; D is unclear. Per germline, CDR1 SGHVS and CDR2 FNYEAQ. The V end lost 2 bases, the J end lost 5 bases, and 3 bases lay between the germline ends. The CDR3 totals 12 residues. The CDR3 DNA follows: TGTGCCAGCAGCTTACCGACCGGGGAGCTGTTTTTT. It specifies CASSLPTGELFF.

V and J are TRBV5-6 and TRBJ2-7; 7 positions match TRBD1. Germline loops: CDR1 SGHDT, CDR2 YYEEEE. The CDR3 covers 13 residues. Losses at the gene ends were 1 base for V and 6 bases for J; bases not matched to a gene: 4. The CDR3 sequence: CASSLYRGGEQYF. In DNA, the CDR3 is TGTGCCAGCAGCTTGTACAGGGGTGGCGAGCAGTACTTC.

This chain uses TRBV7-9 with TRBJ1-2; 9 nucleotides match TRBD1. The J segment lost 4 bases and the V segment lost 5 bases, leaving 8 bases of the junction unmatched. Germline V CDR1 and CDR2: SEHNR, FQNEAQ (reference sequence). The CDR3 has 15 residues. Written as DNA, the CDR3 is TGTGCCAGCAGCGGGTATGGACAGGGGATCTATGGCTACACCTTC. Translation gives CASSGYGQGIYGYTF.

The chain recombines TRBV9 with TRBJ2-5; 10 nucleotides match TRBD1. The V segment lost 2 bases and the J segment 4 bases; nucleotides outside the gene matches: 11. CDR3 length: 17 residues. The germline gives CDR1 SGDLS, CDR2 YYNGEE. CDR3 residues: CASSVQVGTGAGETQYF. CDR3 in DNA: TGTGCCAGCAGCGTCCAGGTGGGGACAGGGGCCGGAGAGACCCAGTACTTC. Full variable domain (rest looked up from reference TRBV9 and TRBJ2-5): DSGVTQTPKHLITATGQRVTLRCSPRSGDLSVYWYQQSLDQGLQFLIQYYNGEERAKGNILERFSAQQFPDLHSELNLSSLELGDSALYFCASSVQVGTGAGETQYFGPGTRLLVL.

V is TRBV19 and J is TRBJ1-2; no clear D gene. V was pared by 9 bases and J by 3 bases, with 17 bases between. CDR1 and CDR2 (germline): LNHDA, SQIVND (reference sequence). This CDR3 region has 14 residues. DNA of the CDR3: TGTGCCAGCACGAACCCCGCGTTATACTATGGCTACACCTTC. Residues: CASTNPALYYGYTF.

This chain links TRBV5-1 with TRBJ1-5, with TRBD1 matching 7 bases. After removal of 4 bases from V and 3 bases from J, the junction contained 4 bases not matched to a gene. Germline CDR1 SGHRS, CDR2 YFSETQ. The length of the CDR3 is 14 residues. The CDR3 loop reads CASSPGQVNQPQHF. The CDR3 nucleotides are TGCGCCAGCAGCCCCGGACAGGTCAATCAGCCCCAGCATTTT.

The chain recombines TRBV12-3 or TRBV12-4 with TRBJ1-3; D is ambiguous. V was shortened by 6 bases and J by 2 bases, with 5 bases between the two germline ends. The CDR3 extends over 12 amino acids. The CDR3: CASSQTGNTIYF. The CDR3 coding sequence is TGTGCCAGCAGCCAGACTGGAAACACCATATATTTT.

The genes are TRBV6-5 and TRBJ2-5; maybe TRBD2 (5 bases). Trimming cost V 6 bases and J 5 bases, with 7 bases left between them. CDR1 and CDR2 from the germline V gene are MNHEY and SVGAGI. The CDR3 is 11 residues long. CDR3 coding DNA: TGTGCCAGCAGCCGCGGGGAGACCCAGTACTTC. Protein product: CASSRGETQYF.